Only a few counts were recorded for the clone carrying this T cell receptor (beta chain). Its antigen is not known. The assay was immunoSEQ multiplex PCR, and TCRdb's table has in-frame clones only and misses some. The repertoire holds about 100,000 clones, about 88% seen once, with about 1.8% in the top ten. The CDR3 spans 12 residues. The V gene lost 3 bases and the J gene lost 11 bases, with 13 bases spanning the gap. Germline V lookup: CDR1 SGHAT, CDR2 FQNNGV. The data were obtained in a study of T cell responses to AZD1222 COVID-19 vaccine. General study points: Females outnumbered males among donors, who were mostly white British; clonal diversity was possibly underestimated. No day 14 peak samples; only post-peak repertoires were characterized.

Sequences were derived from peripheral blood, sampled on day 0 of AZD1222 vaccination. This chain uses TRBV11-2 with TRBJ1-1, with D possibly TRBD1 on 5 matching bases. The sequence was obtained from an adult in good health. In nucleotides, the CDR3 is TGTGCCAGCAGCTTCTCAGTAGAGGGGGCTTTCTTT. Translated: CASSFSVEGAFF.